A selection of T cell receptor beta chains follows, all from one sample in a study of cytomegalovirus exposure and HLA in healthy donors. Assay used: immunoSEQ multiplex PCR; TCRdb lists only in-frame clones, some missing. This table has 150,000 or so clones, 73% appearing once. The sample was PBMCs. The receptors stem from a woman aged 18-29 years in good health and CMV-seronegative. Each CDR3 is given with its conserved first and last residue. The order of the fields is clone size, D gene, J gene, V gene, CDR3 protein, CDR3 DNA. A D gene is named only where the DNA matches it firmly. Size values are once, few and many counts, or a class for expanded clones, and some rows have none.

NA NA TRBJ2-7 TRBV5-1 CASSLGGLREQYF TGCGCCAGCAGCTTAGGCGGCTTGCGGGAGCAGTACTTC
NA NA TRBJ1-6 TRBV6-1 CASVHHRDYNSPLHF TGTGCCTCCGTTCACCACCGGGACTATAATTCACCCCTCCACTTT
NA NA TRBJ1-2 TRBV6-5 CASSYSSGLGSYGYTF TGTGCCAGCAGTTACAGCAGCGGGCTAGGGAGCTATGGCTACACCTTC
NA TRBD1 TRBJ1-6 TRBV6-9 CARHFKEFDRVGCDLHF TGTGCCAGACACTTCAAAGAATTTGACAGGGTTGGTTGTGACCTCCACTTT
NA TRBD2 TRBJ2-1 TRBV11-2 CASSFGRLAEGYNEQFF TGTGCCAGCAGCTTTGGGAGACTAGCGGAAGGGTACAATGAGCAGTTCTTC
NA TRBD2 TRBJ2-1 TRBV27 CASSFLGLAGATMKQFF TGTGCCAGCAGTTTTCTTGGACTAGCGGGGGCTACAATGAAGCAGTTCTTC
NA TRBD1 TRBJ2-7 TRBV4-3 CASSQVSGGEQYF TGCGCCAGCAGCCAAGTTTCAGGGGGCGAGCAGTACTTC
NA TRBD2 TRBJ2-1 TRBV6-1 CASSEALLADNNEQFF TGTGCCAGCAGTGAAGCTCTGCTAGCGGACAACAATGAGCAGTTCTTC
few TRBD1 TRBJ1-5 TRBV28 CASSSRRDRGRGVALYGNQPQHF TGTGCCAGCAGTTCCCGAAGGGACAGGGGAAGAGGTGTCGCCCTTTATGGCAATCAGCCCCAGCATTTT
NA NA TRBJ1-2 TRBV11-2 CASSLAGYYGYTF TGTGCCAGCAGCTTGGCGGGGTACTATGGCTACACCTTC
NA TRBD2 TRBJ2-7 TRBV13 CASSPGLAGDYEQYF TGTGCCAGCAGCCCGGGACTAGCGGGGGATTACGAGCAGTACTTC
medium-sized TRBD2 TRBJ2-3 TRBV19 CASSELAGDTDTQYF TGTGCCAGTAGTGAACTAGCGGGGGACACAGATACGCAGTATTTT
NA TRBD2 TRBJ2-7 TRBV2 CASSGLAGGPYEQYF TGTGCCAGCAGTGGATTAGCGGGGGGGCCCTACGAGCAGTACTTC
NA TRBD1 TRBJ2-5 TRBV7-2 CASSFGTAQETQYF TGTGCCAGCAGCTTCGGGACAGCACAAGAGACCCAGTACTTC
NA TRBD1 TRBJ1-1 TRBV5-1 CASSDLQGGGTEAFF TGCGCCAGCAGCGACCTTCAGGGGGGAGGCACTGAAGCTTTCTTT
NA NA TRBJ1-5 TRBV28 CASSLASGGPVYLQPQHF TGTGCCAGCAGTTTGGCCTCGGGGGGGCCTGTATACCTACAGCCCCAGCATTTT
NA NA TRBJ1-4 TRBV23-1 CASSQRAGETNEKLFF TGCGCCAGCAGCCAGCGCGCAGGGGAGACTAATGAAAAACTGTTTTTT